A selection of T cell receptor beta chains follows, all from one sample in a study of cytomegalovirus exposure and HLA in healthy donors. Using immunoSEQ multiplex PCR, the repertoire was profiled, and TCRdb retains in-frame clones only, with some absent. The sample includes about 310,000 clones, approximately 86% of them seen just once. Source material: PBMCs. The receptors were gathered from a man aged 30-40 years in good health and CMV-seronegative. Both conserved end residues are part of each CDR3. The D gene is left open where the match is weak. The size field is filled for only some rows; it gives once, few, many or a size class.

-	-	TRBV11-2	TRBJ1-5	CASSLGQTLGPQHF	TGTGCCAGCAGCTTAGGACAGACTTTGGGGCCCCAGCATTTT
-	-	TRBV5-4	TRBJ1-6	CASSPPPGYNSPLHF	TGTGCCAGCAGCCCCCCACCGGGGTACAATTCACCCCTCCACTTT
-	-	TRBV18	TRBJ1-1	CASSISTRGFDTEAFF	TGTGCCAGCTCCATTTCAACCCGGGGGTTTGACACTGAAGCTTTCTTT
TRBD1	-	TRBV5-5	TRBJ2-7	CASSRTGGNQKQYF	TGTGCCAGCAGCCGAACAGGGGGCAATCAGAAGCAGTACTTC
-	-	TRBV9	TRBJ2-5	CASSVAPAGRETQYF	TGTGCCAGCAGCGTAGCTCCGGCAGGGAGGGAGACCCAGTACTTC
-	-	TRBV6-5	TRBJ2-7	CASSYNIQSYEQYF	TGTGCCAGCAGTTACAATATACAGAGCTACGAGCAGTACTTC
-	-	TRBV30	TRBJ1-1	CAWSIGAGSNTEAFF	TGTGCCTGGAGTATTGGGGCCGGCTCGAACACTGAAGCTTTCTTT
-	-	TRBV7-2	TRBJ2-3	CASSLGYRVSLTDTQYF	TGTGCCAGCAGCTTAGGGTACAGGGTCTCCCTCACAGATACGCAGTATTTT
-	-	TRBV4-3	TRBJ2-1	CASSAGLSYNEQFF	TGCGCCAGCTCCGCAGGGCTATCCTACAATGAGCAGTTCTTC
-	-	TRBV19	TRBJ1-4	CASRLDGGVNEKLFF	TGTGCCAGTAGACTCGATGGAGGGGTGAATGAAAAACTGTTTTTT
TRBD2	-	TRBV27	TRBJ2-5	CASSLLAGGQETQYF	TGTGCCAGCAGTTTACTAGCGGGGGGGCAAGAGACCCAGTACTTC
-	-	TRBV10-1	TRBJ1-1	CASSEGRVTEAFF	TGCGCCAGCAGTGAGGGCAGGGTGACTGAAGCTTTCTTT
-	-	TRBV4-1	TRBJ1-2	CASSQEQDPPYGYTF	TGCGCCAGCAGCCAAGAACAGGATCCCCCCTATGGCTACACCTTC
TRBD1	-	TRBV5-1	TRBJ1-4	CASTRRGQGNEKLFF	TGCGCCAGCACTCGACGGGGACAGGGGAATGAAAAACTGTTTTTT
TRBD1	-	TRBV6-6	TRBJ2-7	CASSYGRQGGSYEQYF	TGTGCCAGCAGTTACGGTCGACAGGGGGGATCCTACGAGCAGTACTTC
-	-	TRBV5-6	TRBJ2-5	CASSFPQGWQETQYF	TGTGCCAGCAGCTTCCCCCAGGGTTGGCAAGAGACCCAGTACTTC
-	-	TRBV6-1	TRBJ2-7	CASSDLQGLRLYEQYF	TGTGCCAGCAGTGATCTCCAGGGTCTCCGCCTCTACGAGCAGTACTTC
TRBD1	-	TRBV5-8	TRBJ2-2	CASTRGTGRAGELFF	TGTGCCAGCACACGCGGGACAGGGCGAGCCGGGGAGCTGTTTTTT
TRBD1	-	TRBV14	TRBJ1-1	CASSQDRGVAEAFF	TGTGCCAGCAGCCAAGACAGGGGGGTTGCTGAAGCTTTCTTT
TRBD1	-	TRBV19	TRBJ1-2	CASLPQGTGSYTF	TGTGCCAGTCTTCCACAGGGGACAGGTAGCTACACCTTC
-	-	TRBV5-5	TRBJ2-7	CASSLASNPYEQYF	TGTGCCAGCAGCTTGGCCAGTAATCCCTACGAGCAGTACTTC
TRBD1	-	TRBV5-1	TRBJ1-1	CASSSTGGGTEAFF	TGCGCCAGCAGCTCGACAGGGGGCGGCACTGAAGCTTTCTTT
TRBD1	-	TRBV6-1	TRBJ2-1	CASRTQGKLYNEQFF	TGTGCCAGCAGGACACAGGGGAAGCTCTACAATGAGCAGTTCTTC
-	-	TRBV18	TRBJ2-7	CASSPQVDYEQYF	TGTGCCAGCTCACCTCAGGTGGACTACGAGCAGTACTTC
-	-	TRBV27	TRBJ1-1	CASRYRGISEAFF	TGTGCCTCTCGGTATAGGGGAATTAGTGAAGCTTTCTTT
-	-	TRBV4-2	TRBJ2-7	CASSHPGDSSYEQYF	TGTGCCAGCAGCCATCCGGGGGACAGCTCCTACGAGCAGTACTTC
-	-	TRBV2	TRBJ1-5	CASSPPQQPQHF	TGTGCCAGCAGTCCCCCCCAACAGCCCCAGCATTTT
-	-	TRBV30	TRBJ2-5	CAWSVGETQYF	TGTGCCTGGAGCGTCGGGGAGACCCAGTACTTC
-	-	TRBV18	TRBJ2-2	CASSKMNGAGTGELFF	TGTGCCAGCTCAAAGATGAACGGAGCGGGCACCGGGGAGCTGTTTTTT
-	-	TRBV6-1	TRBJ2-7	CASSEEAGTSYEQYF	TGTGCCAGCAGTGAAGAGGCCGGGACTTCCTACGAGCAGTACTTC
TRBD1	few	TRBV27	TRBJ1-2	CASSLTGGEGYTF	TGTGCCAGCAGCTTGACAGGGGGAGAAGGCTACACCTTC
TRBD2	-	TRBV28	TRBJ2-1	CASSFWAGGDEQFF	TGTGCCAGCAGTTTTTGGGCGGGGGGCGATGAGCAGTTCTTC
-	once	TRBV11-2	TRBJ2-1	CASIPGERGVYNEQFF	TGTGCCAGCATCCCAGGGGAGCGGGGTGTCTACAATGAGCAGTTCTTC
TRBD1	-	TRBV18	TRBJ1-1	CASSAGTVNTEAFF	TGTGCCAGCTCAGCCGGGACAGTGAACACTGAAGCTTTCTTT
-	once	TRBV2	TRBJ2-7	CASGGTEYYEQYF	TGTGCCAGCGGCGGGACTGAGTATTACGAGCAGTACTTC
-	-	TRBV25-1	TRBJ2-7	CASSPSTSYEQYF	TGTGCCAGCAGTCCCTCAACTTCCTACGAGCAGTACTTC
TRBD1	-	TRBV15	TRBJ2-6	CATSRDGPGGANAGANVLTF	TGTGCCACCAGCAGAGATGGTCCAGGGGGCGCTAATGCTGGGGCCAACGTCCTGACTTTC
TRBD2	-	TRBV10-1	TRBJ2-7	CASSGGTSYEQYF	TGCGCCAGCAGCGGGGGGACCTCCTACGAGCAGTACTTC
-	-	TRBV12-5	TRBJ2-3	CASGSGLFPDTQYF	TGTGCTAGTGGTTCCGGACTTTTCCCAGATACGCAGTATTTT
-	-	TRBV7-8	TRBJ1-1	CASSLTAGTEAFF	TGTGCCAGCAGCCTGACGGCCGGGACTGAAGCTTTCTTT
TRBD1	-	TRBV6-6	TRBJ1-4	CASSYKGQGGVKLFF	TGTGCCAGCAGTTACAAAGGACAGGGCGGAGTAAAACTGTTTTTT
-	-	TRBV4-3	TRBJ1-1	CASSQDRAGNTEAFF	TGCGCCAGCAGCCAAGATCGAGCGGGGAACACTGAAGCTTTCTTT
TRBD1	-	TRBV5-6	TRBJ2-7	CASRVGTETYEQYF	TGTGCCAGCAGGGTTGGGACAGAGACCTACGAGCAGTACTTC
TRBD1	-	TRBV11-2	TRBJ2-7	CASSLRSGQVYEQYF	TGTGCCAGCAGCTTAAGATCCGGACAGGTCTACGAGCAGTACTTC
-	-	TRBV5-6	TRBJ1-5	CASSLGQSNQPQHF	TGTGCCAGCAGCTTGGGACAGAGCAATCAGCCCCAGCATTTT
-	-	TRBV5-6	TRBJ1-2	CASSLLTDYGYTF	TGTGCCAGCAGTCTCCTGACAGACTATGGCTACACCTTC
TRBD1	-	TRBV27	TRBJ1-2	CASSLSLQGVGYGYTF	TGTGCCAGCAGTTTAAGTCTACAGGGGGTGGGCTATGGCTACACCTTC
-	few	TRBV7-9	TRBJ1-2	CASSLSTVVYGYTF	TGTGCCAGCAGCTTATCCACAGTAGTGTATGGCTACACCTTC
-	-	TRBV2	TRBJ2-5	CASSAALRLQETQYF	TGTGCCAGCAGTGCAGCGTTGCGTCTCCAAGAGACCCAGTACTTC
-	-	TRBV10-3	TRBJ2-7	CAISGGAGGLYEQYF	TGTGCCATATCAGGGGGGGCAGGGGGCTTATACGAGCAGTACTTC
TRBD1	-	TRBV5-1	TRBJ2-7	CASSLANLRDRGHEQYF	TGCGCCAGCAGCTTGGCGAACCTCCGGGACAGGGGCCACGAGCAGTACTTC
-	-	TRBV6-1	TRBJ1-2	CASSGLGRGRGYTF	TGTGCCAGCAGCGGGTTGGGTAGGGGCCGTGGCTACACCTTC
-	-	TRBV7-9	TRBJ1-4	CASSPGAGNEKLFF	TGTGCCAGCAGCCCAGGGGCCGGGAATGAAAAACTGTTTTTT
-	-	TRBV4-2	TRBJ1-4	CASSPSGGREKLFF	TGTGCCAGCAGCCCCAGCGGGGGTCGGGAAAAACTGTTTTTT